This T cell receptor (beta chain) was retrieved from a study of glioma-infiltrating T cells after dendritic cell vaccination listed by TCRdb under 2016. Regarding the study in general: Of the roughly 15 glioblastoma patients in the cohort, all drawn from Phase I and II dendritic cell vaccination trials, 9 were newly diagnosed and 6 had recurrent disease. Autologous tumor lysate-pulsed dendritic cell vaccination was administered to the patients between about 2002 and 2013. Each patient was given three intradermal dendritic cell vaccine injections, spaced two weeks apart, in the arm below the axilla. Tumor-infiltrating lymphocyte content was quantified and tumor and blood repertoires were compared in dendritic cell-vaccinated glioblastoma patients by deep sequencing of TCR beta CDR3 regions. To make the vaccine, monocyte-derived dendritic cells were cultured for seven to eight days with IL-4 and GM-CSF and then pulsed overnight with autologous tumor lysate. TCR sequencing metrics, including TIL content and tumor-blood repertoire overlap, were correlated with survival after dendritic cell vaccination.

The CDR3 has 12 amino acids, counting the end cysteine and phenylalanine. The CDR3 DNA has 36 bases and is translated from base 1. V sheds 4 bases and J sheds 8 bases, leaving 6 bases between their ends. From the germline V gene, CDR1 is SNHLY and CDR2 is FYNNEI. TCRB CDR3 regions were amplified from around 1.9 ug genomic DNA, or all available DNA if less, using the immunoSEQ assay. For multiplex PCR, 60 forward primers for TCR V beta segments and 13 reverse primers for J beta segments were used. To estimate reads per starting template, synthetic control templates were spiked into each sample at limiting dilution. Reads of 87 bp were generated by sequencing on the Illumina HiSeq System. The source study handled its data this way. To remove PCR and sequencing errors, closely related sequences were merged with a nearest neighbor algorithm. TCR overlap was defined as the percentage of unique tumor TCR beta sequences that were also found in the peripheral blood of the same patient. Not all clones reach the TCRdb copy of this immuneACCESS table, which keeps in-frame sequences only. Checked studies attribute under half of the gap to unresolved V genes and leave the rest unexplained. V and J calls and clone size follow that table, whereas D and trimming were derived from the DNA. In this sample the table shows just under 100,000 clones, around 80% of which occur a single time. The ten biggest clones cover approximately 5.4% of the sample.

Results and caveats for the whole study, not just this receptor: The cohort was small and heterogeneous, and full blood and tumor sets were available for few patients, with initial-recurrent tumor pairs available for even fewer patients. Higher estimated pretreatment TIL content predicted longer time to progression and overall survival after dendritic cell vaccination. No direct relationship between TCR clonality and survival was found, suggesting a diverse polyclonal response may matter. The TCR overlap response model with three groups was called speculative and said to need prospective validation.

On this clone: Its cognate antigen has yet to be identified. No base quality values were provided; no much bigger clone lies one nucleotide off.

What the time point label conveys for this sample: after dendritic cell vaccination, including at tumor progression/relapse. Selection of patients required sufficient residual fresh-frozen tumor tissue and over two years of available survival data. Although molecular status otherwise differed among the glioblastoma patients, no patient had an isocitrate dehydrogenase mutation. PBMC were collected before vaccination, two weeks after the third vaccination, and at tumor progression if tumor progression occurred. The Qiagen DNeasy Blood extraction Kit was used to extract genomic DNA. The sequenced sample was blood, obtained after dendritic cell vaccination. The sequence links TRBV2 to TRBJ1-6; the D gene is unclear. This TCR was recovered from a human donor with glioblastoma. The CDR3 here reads CASSGPDSPLHF. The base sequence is TGTGCCAGCAGTGGTCCGGATTCACCCCTCCACTTT.